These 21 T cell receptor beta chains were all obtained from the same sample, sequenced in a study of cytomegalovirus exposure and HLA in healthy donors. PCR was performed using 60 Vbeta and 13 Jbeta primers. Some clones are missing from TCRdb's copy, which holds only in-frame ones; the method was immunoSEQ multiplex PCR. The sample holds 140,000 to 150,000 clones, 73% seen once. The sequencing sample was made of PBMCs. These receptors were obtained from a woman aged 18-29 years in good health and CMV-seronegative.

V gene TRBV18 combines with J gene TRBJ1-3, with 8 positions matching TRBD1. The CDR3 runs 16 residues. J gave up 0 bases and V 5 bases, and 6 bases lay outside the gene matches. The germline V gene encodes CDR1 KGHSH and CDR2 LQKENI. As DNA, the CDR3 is TGTGCCAGCTCAACCGGACAGGGCCACTCTGGAAACACCATATATTTT. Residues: CASSTGQGHSGNTIYF.

CDR3 sequence: CASSLFRRGNTEAFF. The CDR3 nucleotides are TGTGCCAGCAGCTTGTTCCGGAGAGGGAACACTGAAGCTTTCTTT. The chain employs TRBV5-6 and TRBJ1-1; D unclear. Trimming cost V 1 base and J 1 base, with 11 bases left between them. CDR1 and CDR2 from the germline V gene are SGHDT and YYEEEE. The CDR3 spans 15 residues.

The CDR3 DNA reads as TGTGCCAGTAGTCCAAGGGGGAGAGGGGGAACCGGGGAGCTGTTTTTT. Amino acids: CASSPRGRGGTGELFF. This sequence joins TRBV19 and TRBJ2-2; the D gene is possibly TRBD1 (6 bases). Between the trimmed V and J ends, which lost 5 bases and 5 bases, there was a span of 18 bases. This CDR3 region has 16 residues. Germline V CDR1 and CDR2: LNHDA, SQIVND (reference sequence).

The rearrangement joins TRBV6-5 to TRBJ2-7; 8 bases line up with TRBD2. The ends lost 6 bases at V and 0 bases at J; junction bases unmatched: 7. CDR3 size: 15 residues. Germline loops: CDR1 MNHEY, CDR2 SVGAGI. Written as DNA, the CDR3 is TGTGCCAGCAGATTAGCGGGATCGAGCTCCTACGAGCAGTACGTC. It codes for CASRLAGSSSYEQYV.

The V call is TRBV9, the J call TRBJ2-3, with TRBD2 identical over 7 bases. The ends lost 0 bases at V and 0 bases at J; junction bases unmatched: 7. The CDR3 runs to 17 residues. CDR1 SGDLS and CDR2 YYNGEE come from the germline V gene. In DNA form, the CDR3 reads TGTGCCAGCAGCGTAGAGGGAGGGCCACCCAGCACAGATACGCAGTATTTT. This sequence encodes CASSVEGGPPSTDTQYF.

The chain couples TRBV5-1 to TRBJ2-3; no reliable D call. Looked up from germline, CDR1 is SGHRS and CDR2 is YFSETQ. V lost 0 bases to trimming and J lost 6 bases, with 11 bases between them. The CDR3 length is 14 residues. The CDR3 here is CASSLAQALDTQYF. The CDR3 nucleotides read TGCGCCAGCAGCTTGGCCCAGGCGTTGGATACGCAGTATTTT.

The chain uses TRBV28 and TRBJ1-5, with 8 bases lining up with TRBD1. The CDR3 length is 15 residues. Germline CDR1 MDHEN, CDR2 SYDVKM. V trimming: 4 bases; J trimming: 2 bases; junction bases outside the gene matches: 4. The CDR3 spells CASSSGGWGNQPQHF. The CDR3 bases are TGTGCCAGCAGTTCAGGGGGCTGGGGCAATCAGCCCCAGCATTTT.

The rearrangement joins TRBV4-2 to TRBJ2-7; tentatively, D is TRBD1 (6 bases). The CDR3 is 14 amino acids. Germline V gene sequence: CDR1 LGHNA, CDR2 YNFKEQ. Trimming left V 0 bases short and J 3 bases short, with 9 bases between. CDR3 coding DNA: TGTGCCAGCAGCCAAGATCGGGGACACTACGAGCAGTACTTC. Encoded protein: CASSQDRGHYEQYF.

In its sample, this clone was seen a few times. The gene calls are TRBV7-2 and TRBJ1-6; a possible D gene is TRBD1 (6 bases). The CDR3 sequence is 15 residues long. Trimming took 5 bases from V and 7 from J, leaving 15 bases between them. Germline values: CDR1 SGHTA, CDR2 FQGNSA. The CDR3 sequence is CASSPAGAGNSPLHF. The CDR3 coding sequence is TGTGCCAGCAGCCCCGCGGGGGCGGGGAATTCACCCCTCCACTTT.

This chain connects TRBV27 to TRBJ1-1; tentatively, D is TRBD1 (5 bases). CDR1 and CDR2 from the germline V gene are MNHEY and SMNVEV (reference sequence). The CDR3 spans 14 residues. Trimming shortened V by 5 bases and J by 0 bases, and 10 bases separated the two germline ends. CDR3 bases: TGTGCCAGCAGTCCCCAGGGCCTGAACACTGAAGCTTTCTTT. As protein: CASSPQGLNTEAFF.

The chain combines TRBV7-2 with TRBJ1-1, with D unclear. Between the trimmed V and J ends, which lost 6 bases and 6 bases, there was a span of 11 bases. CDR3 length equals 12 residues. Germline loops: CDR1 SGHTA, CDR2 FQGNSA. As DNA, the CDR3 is TGTGCCAGCAGTTACAGAACTCCTGAAGCTTTCTTT. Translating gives CASSYRTPEAFF.

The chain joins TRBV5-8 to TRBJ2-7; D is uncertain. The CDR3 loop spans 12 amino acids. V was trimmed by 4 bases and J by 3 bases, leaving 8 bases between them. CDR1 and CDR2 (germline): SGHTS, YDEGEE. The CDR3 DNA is TGTGCCAGCAGCACAACAGACTACGAGCAGTACGTC. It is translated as CASSTTDYEQYV.

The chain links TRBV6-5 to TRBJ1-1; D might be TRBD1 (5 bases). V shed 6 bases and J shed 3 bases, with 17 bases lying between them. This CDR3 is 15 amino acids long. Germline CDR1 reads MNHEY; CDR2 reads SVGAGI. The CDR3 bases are TGTGCCAGCAGCCCTTCGGCAGGAGGGGACACTGAAGCTTTCTTT. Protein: CASSPSAGGDTEAFF.

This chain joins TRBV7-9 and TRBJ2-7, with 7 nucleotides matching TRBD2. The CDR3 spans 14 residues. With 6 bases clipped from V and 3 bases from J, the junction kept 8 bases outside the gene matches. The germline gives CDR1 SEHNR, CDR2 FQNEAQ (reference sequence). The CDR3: CASRREGRDYEQYF. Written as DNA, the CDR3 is TGTGCCAGCAGGCGAGAGGGGAGGGACTACGAGCAGTACTTC.

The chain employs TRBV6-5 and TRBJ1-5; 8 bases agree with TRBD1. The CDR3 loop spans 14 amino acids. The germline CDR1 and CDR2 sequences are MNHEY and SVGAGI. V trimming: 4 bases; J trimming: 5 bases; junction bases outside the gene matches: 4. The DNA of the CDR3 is TGTGCCAGCAGTTGGACAGGGCGGGATCAGCCCCAGCATTTT. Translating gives CASSWTGRDQPQHF.

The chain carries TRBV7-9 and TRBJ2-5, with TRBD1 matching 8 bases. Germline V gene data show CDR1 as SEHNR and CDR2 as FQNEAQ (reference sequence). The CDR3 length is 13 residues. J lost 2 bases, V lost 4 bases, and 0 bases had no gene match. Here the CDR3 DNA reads TGTGCCAGCAGCTGGACAGGGCAAGAGACCCAGTACTTC. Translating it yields CASSWTGQETQYF.

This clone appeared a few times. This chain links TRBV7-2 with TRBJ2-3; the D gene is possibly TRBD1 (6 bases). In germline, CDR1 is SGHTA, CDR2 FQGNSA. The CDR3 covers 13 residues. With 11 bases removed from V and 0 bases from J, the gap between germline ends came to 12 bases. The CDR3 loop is CAGRTASTDTQYF. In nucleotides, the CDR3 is TGTGCCGGCCGGACAGCTAGCACAGATACGCAGTATTTT.

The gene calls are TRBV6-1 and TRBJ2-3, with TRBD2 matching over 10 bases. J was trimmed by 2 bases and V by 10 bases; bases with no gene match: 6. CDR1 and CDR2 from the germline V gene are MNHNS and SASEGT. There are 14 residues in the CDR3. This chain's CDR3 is CATESGRDTDTQYF. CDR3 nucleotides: TGTGCCACCGAGAGCGGGAGGGACACAGATACGCAGTATTTT.

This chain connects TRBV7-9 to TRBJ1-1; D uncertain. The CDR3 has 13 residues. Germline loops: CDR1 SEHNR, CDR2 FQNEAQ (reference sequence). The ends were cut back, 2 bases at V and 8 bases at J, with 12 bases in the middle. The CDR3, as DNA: TGTGCCAGCAGCTTAATCCCGGGGAGAGAAGCTTTCTTT. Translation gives CASSLIPGREAFF.

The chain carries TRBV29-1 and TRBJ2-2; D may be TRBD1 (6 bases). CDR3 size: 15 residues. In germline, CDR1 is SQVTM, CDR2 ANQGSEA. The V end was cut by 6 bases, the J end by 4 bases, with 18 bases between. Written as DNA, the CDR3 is TGCAGCGTGAAAACCGGGACACTGACCACCGGGGAGCTGTTTTTT. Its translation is CSVKTGTLTTGELFF.

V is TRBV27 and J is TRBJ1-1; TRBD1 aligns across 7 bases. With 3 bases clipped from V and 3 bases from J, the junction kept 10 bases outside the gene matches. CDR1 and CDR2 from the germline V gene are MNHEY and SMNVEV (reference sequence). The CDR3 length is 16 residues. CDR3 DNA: TGTGCCAGCAGTTTCGCAGGGGGAACGATTCACACTGAAGCTTTCTTT. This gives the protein CASSFAGGTIHTEAFF.